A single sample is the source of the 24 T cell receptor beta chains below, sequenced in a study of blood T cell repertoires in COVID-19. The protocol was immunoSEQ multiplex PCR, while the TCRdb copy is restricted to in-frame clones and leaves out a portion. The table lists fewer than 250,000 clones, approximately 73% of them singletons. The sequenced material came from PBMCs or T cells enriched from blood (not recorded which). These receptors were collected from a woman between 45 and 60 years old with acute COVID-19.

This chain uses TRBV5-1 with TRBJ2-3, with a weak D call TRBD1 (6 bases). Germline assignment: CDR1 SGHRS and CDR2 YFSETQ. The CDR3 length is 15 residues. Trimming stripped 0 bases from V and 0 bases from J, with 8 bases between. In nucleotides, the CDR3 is TGCGCCAGCAGCTTGGGACAGGACAGCACAGATACGCAGTATTTT. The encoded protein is CASSLGQDSTDTQYF.

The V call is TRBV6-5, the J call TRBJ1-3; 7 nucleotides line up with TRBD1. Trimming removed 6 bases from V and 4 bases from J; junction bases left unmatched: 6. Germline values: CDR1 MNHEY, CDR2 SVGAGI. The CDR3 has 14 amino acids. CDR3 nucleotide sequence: TGTGCCAGCAGGGAGACAGGGATCGGAAACACCATATATTTT. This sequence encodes CASRETGIGNTIYF.

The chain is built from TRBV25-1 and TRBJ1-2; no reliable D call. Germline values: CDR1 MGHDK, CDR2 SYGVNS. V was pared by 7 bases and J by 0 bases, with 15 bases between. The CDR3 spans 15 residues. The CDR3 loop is CASTPRGGTNYGYTF. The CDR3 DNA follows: TGTGCCAGCACCCCCCGTGGCGGGACTAACTATGGCTACACCTTC.

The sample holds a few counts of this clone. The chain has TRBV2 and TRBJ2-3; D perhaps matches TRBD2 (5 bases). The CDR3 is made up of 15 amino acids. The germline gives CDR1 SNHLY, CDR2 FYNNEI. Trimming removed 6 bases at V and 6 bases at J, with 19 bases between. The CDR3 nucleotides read TGTGCCAGCAGCAGGAGGCAGGTCCTTAGGGATACGCAGTATTTT. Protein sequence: CASSRRQVLRDTQYF.

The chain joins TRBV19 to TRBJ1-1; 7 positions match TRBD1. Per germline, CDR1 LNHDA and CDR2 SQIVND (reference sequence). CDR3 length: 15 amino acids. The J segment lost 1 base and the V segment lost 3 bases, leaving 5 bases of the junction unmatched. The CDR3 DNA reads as TGTGCCAGTAGTATCACACAGGGGACGAACACTGAAGCTTTCTTT. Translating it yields CASSITQGTNTEAFF.

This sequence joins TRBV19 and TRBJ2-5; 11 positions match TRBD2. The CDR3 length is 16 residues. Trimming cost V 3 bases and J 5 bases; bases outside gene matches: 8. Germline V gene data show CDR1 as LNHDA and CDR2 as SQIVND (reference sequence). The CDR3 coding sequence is TGTGCCAGTAGTATGGACCTAGCGGGGGGAAGGGAGACCCAGTACTTC. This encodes CASSMDLAGGRETQYF.

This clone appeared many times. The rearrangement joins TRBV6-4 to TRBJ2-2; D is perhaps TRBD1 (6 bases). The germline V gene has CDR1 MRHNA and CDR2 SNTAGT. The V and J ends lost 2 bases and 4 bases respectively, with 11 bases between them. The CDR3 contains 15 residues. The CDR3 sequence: CASSDAGAATGELFF. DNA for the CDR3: TGTGCCAGCAGTGACGCAGGGGCCGCCACCGGGGAGCTGTTTTTT.

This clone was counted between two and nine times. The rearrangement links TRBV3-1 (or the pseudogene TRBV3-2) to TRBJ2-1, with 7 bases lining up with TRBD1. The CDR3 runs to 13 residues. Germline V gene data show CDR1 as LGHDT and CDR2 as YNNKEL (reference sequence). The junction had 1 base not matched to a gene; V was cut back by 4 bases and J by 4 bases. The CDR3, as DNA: TGTGCCAGCAGCCGGACAGGATACAATGAGCAGTTCTTC. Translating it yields CASSRTGYNEQFF.

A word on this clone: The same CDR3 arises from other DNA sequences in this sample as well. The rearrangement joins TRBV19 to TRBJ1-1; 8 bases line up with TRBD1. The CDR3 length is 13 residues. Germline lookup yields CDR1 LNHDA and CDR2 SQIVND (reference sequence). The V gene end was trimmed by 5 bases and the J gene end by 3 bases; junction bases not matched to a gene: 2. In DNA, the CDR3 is TGTGCCAGTAGTGCGGACAGGGACACTGAAGCTTTCTTT. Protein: CASSADRDTEAFF.

The CDR3 sequence: CASSQWDRRSEAFF. The CDR3 bases are TGCGCCAGCAGCCAGTGGGACAGGAGGTCAGAAGCTTTCTTT. The J gene is TRBJ1-1, the V gene TRBV4-1, with 8 bases aligning to TRBD1. The junction had 8 bases not matched to a gene; V was cut back by 3 bases and J by 8 bases. The CDR3 contains 14 residues. CDR1 and CDR2 (germline): MGHRA, YSYEKL.

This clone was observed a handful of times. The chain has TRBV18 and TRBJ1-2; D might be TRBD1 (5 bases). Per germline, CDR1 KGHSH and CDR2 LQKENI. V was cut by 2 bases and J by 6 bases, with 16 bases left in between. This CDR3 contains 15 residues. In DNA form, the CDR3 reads TGTGCCAGCTCACCAACCGGAGTCAACAGGAATGGCTACACCTTC. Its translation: CASSPTGVNRNGYTF.

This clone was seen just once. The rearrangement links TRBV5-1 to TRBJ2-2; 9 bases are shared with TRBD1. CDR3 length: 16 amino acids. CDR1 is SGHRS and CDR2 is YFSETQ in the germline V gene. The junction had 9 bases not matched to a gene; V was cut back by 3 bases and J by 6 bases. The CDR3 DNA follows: TGCGCCAGCAGCTGGGCCGGGACAGGGTCGTCCGGGGAGCTGTTTTTT. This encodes CASSWAGTGSSGELFF.

Written as DNA, the CDR3 is TGTGCCAGCAGCTTAGAGTCCGGGGCTTTCTTT. The encoded protein is CASSLESGAFF. This chain joins TRBV7-8 and TRBJ1-1; the D is unclear. Trimming removed 1 base from V and 11 bases from J, with 8 bases in between. The length of the CDR3 is 11 residues. CDR1 SGHVS and CDR2 FQNEAQ come from the germline V gene.

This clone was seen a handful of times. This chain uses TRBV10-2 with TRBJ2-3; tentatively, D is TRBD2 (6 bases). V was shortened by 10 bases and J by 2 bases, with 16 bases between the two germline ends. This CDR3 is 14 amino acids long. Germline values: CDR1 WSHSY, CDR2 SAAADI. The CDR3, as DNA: TGCGCCACGCGGCCGGACTATTCCACAGATACGCAGTATTTT. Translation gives CATRPDYSTDTQYF.

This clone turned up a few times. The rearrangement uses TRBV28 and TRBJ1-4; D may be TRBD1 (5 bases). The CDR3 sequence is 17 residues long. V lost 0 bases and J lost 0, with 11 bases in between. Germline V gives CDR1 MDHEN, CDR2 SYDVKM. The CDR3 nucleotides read TGTGCCAGCAGTTTATGGGCGGGGACCGCAACTAATGAAAAACTGTTTTTT. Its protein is CASSLWAGTATNEKLFF.

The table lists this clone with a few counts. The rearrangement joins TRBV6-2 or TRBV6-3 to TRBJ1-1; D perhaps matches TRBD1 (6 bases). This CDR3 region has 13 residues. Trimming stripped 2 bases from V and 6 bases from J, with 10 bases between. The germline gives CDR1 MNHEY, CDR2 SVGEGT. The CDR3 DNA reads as TGTGCCAGCAGTTACCTGGGGGCTTCTGAAGCTTTCTTT. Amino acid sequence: CASSYLGASEAFF.

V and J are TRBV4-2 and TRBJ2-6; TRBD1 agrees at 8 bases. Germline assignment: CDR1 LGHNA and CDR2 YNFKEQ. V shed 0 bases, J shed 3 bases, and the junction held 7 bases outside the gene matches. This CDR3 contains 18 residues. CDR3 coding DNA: TGTGCCAGCAGCCAAGATACAACAGGGGGATATGGGGCCAACGTCCTGACTTTC. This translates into CASSQDTTGGYGANVLTF.

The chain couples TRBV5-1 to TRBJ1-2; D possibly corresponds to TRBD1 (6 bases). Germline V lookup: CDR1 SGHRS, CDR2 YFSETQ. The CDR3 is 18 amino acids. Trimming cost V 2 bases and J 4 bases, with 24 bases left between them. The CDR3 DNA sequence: TGCGCCAGCAGCTTTTCACAAGGGGGAAGGGGGAATAGCTATGGCTACACCTTC. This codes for CASSFSQGGRGNSYGYTF.

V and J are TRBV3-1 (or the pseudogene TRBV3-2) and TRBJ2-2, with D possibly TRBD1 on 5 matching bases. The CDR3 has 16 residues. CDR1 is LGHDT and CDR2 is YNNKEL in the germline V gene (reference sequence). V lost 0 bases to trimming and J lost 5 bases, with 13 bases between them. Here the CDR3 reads CASSQDPSGRTGELFF. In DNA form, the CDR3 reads TGTGCCAGCAGCCAAGATCCGTCAGGGCGGACCGGGGAGCTGTTTTTT.

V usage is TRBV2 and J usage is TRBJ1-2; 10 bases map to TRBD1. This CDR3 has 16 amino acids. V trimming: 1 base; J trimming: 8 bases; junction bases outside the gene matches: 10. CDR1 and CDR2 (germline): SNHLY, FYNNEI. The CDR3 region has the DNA TGTGCCAGCAGTGAAGGCTTGACAGGGGGCTCAAGAGGCTACACCTTC. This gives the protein CASSEGLTGGSRGYTF.

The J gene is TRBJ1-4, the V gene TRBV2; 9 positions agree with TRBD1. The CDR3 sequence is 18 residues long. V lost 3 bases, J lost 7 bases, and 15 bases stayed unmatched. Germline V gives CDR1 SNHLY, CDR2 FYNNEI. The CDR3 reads CASSDLNWVGTGLEKLFF. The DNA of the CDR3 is TGTGCCAGCAGTGACTTAAATTGGGTCGGGACAGGGCTTGAAAAACTGTTTTTT. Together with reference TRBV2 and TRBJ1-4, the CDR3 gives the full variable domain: EPEVTQTPSHQVTQMGQEVILRCVPISNHLYFYWYRQILGQKVEFLVSFYNNEISEKSEIFDDQFSVERPDGSNFTLKIRSTKLEDSAMYFCASSDLNWVGTGLEKLFFGSGTQLSVL.

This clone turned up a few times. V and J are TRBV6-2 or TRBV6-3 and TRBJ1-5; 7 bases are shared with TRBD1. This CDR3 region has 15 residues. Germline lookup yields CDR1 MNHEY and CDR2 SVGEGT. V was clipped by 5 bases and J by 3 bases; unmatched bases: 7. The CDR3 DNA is TGTGCCAGCAGTGACCGGGACAGCTTCAATCAGCCCCAGCATTTT. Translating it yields CASSDRDSFNQPQHF.

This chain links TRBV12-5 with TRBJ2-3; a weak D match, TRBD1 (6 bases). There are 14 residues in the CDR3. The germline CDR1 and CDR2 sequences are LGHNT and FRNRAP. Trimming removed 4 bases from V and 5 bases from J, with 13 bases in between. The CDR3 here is CASGWNTGRDTQYF. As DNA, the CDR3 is TGTGCTAGTGGTTGGAATACAGGGAGAGATACGCAGTATTTT.

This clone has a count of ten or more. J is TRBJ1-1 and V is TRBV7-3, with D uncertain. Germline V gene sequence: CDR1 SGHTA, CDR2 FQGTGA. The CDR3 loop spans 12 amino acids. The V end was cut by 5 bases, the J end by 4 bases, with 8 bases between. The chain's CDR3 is CASSRLGTEAFF. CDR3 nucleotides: TGTGCCAGCAGCCGTCTCGGCACTGAAGCTTTCTTT.